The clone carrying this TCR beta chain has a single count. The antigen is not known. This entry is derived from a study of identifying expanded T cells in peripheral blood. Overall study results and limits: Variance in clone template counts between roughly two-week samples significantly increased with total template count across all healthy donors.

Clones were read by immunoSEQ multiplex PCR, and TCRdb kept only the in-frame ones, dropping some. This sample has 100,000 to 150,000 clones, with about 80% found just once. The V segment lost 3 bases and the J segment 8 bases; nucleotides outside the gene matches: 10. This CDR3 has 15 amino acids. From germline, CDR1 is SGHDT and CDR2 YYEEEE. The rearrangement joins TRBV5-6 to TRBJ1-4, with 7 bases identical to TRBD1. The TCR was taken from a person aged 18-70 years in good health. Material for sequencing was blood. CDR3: CASSSYGTVAEKLFF. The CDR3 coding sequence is TGTGCCAGCAGCTCGTATGGGACAGTGGCAGAAAAACTGTTTTTT.